The 5 T cell receptor beta chains given below trace back to one sample, sequenced in a study of blood T cell repertoires in COVID-19. Clones were read by immunoSEQ multiplex PCR, and TCRdb kept only the in-frame ones, dropping some. The sample lists about 150,000 clones, roughly 84% occurring once. The sequenced material came from peripheral blood. These receptors were obtained from a man between 65 and 80 years old with acute or convalescent COVID-19.

This chain links TRBV7-2 with TRBJ1-4; D may be TRBD1 (5 bases). Trimming pared 0 bases from V and 8 bases from J, leaving 13 bases between. The germline gives CDR1 SGHTA, CDR2 FQGNSA. The CDR3 is made up of 15 amino acids. CDR3 in amino acids: CASSLATALHEKLFF. In DNA, the CDR3 is TGTGCCAGCAGCTTAGCGACAGCTTTACACGAAAAACTGTTTTTT.

This rearrangement joins TRBV5-1 to TRBJ1-2, with TRBD1 matching over 10 bases. V lost 5 bases to trimming and J lost 5 bases; unmatched junction nucleotides: 12. CDR3 length: 16 residues. Germline values: CDR1 SGHRS, CDR2 YFSETQ. The CDR3: CASSPTPGTGAYGYTF. CDR3 in DNA: TGCGCCAGCAGTCCCACGCCCGGGACAGGGGCTTATGGCTACACCTTC.

The chain recombines TRBV2 with TRBJ2-2, with 8 bases matching TRBD1. V shed 7 bases, J shed 1 base, and the junction held 2 bases outside the gene matches. CDR1 is SNHLY, CDR2 FYNNEI, per germline. The length of the CDR3 is 14 residues. The CDR3 reads CASMGTGNTGELFF. CDR3 coding DNA: TGTGCCAGCATGGGGACAGGGAACACCGGGGAGCTGTTTTTT. Supplemented by reference TRBV2 and TRBJ2-2, the full variable domain reads EPEVTQTPSHQVTQMGQEVILRCVPISNHLYFYWYRQILGQKVEFLVSFYNNEISEKSEIFDDQFSVERPDGSNFTLKIRSTKLEDSAMYFCASMGTGNTGELFFGEGSRLTVL.

The V gene is TRBV11-2, the J gene TRBJ2-2, with D possibly being TRBD2 (6 bases). CDR1 SGHAT and CDR2 FQNNGV come from the germline V gene. The V gene lost 5 bases and the J gene lost 6 bases, with 13 bases spanning the gap. The CDR3 has 14 amino acids. The DNA for the CDR3 is TGTGCCAGCAGCCGGGCGGGGATTGCCGGGGAGCTGTTTTTT. It is translated as CASSRAGIAGELFF.

The chain carries TRBV9 and TRBJ2-1; 11 nucleotides agree with TRBD1. Per the germline V gene, CDR1 is SGDLS and CDR2 is YYNGEE. The CDR3 totals 15 residues. The ends lost 3 bases at V and 9 bases at J; junction bases unmatched: 8. The CDR3 region has the DNA TGTGCCAGCAGCGCCGGACAGGGGGCGCAGGGTGAGCAGTTCTTC. This encodes CASSAGQGAQGEQFF.